A selection of T cell receptor beta chains follows, all from one sample in a study of CD8+ T cells in alopecia areata. Repertoires were generated with immunoSEQ multiplex PCR, while TCRdb's copy carries only in-frame clones and drops some. The sample lists some 200,000 clones, 45% to 70% occurring once. Sequenced input: CD8+ T cells sorted from blood. All receptors derive from a human donor in good health. Both conserved end residues are part of each CDR3. The D gene is left open where the match is weak. Expanded clones are given a class, and other clones once, few, many or no size at all.

TRBJ2-3 | NA | TRBV6-1 | TRBD1 | TGTGCCAGCAGTGAACTCCCGGGACAGGATACCAACACAGATACGCAGTATTTT | CASSELPGQDTNTDTQYF
TRBJ2-7 | NA | TRBV13 | NA | TGTGCCAGCAGCTTTGGGGCGGAACTCGAGCAGTACTTC | CASSFGAELEQYF
TRBJ1-1 | NA | TRBV27 | TRBD1 | TGTGCCAGCAGCCTAGGGACAGCAAACACTGAAGCTTTCTTT | CASSLGTANTEAFF
TRBJ2-7 | NA | TRBV9 | NA | TGTGCCAGCAGCGCGACCGGGACAAGGGCTATGGACGAGCAGTACTTC | CASSATGTRAMDEQYF
TRBJ2-1 | few | TRBV13 | TRBD2 | TGTGCCAGCAGCATACGACTAGCGGGGGGAAATGAGCAGTTCTTC | CASSIRLAGGNEQFF
TRBJ2-7 | NA | TRBV30 | NA | TGTGCCTGGAGTGGAGGGACTTTGCAGTACTTC | CAWSGGTLQYF
TRBJ2-5 | NA | TRBV28 | NA | TGTGCCAGCAGCCTCAGGACACTTCAAGAGACCCAGTACTTC | CASSLRTLQETQYF
TRBJ1-2 | few | TRBV5-6 | NA | TGTGCCAGCAACCCCTTTGGGGGCGTAAACTATGGCTACACCTTC | CASNPFGGVNYGYTF
TRBJ2-5 | NA | TRBV7-9 | NA | TGTGCCAGCAGCTTAGGGTTCCCAGAGACCCAGTACTTC | CASSLGFPETQYF
TRBJ1-1 | NA | TRBV27 | NA | TGTGCCAGCAGTTTATATGTGGGGCAGGGAGGGGGGACTGAAGCTTTCTTT | CASSLYVGQGGGTEAFF
TRBJ2-1 | NA | TRBV30 | NA | TGTGCCTGGTCGGACGGCAATGAGCAGTTCTTC | CAWSDGNEQFF
TRBJ1-5 | NA | TRBV6-1 | TRBD1 | TGTGCCAGCAGTGTACCCGACAGGGCGGGGAGCAATCAGCCCCAGCATTTT | CASSVPDRAGSNQPQHF
TRBJ1-2 | NA | TRBV14 | NA | TGTGCCAGCAGCCCCCGGGCAGGAAATAACTATGGCTACACCTTC | CASSPRAGNNYGYTF
TRBJ2-7 | NA | TRBV27 | NA | TGTGCCAGCAACCCCGAGCAGTACTTC | CASNPEQYF
TRBJ2-3 | NA | TRBV30 | NA | TGTGCCTGGAGGACAGGAGAAGATACGCAGTATTTT | CAWRTGEDTQYF
TRBJ1-5 | NA | TRBV4-1 | TRBD1 | TGCGCCAGCAGCCATGATAGACAGGGGAGCAATCAGCCCCAGCATTTT | CASSHDRQGSNQPQHF
TRBJ1-5 | NA | TRBV4-2 | NA | TGTGCCAGCAGCCAGTCCTCCACCGTCGGGCCCCAGCATTTT | CASSQSSTVGPQHF
TRBJ1-1 | NA | TRBV11-1 | TRBD1 | TGTGCCAGCAGCTCGACAGGGGGTCGTGAAGCTTTCTTT | CASSSTGGREAFF
TRBJ1-1 | few | TRBV4-1 | TRBD1 | TGCGCCAGCAGCCAAGGACAGGGGGCTAGAAACACTGAAGCTTTCTTT | CASSQGQGARNTEAFF
TRBJ2-6 | once | TRBV9 | TRBD1 | TGTGCCAGCAGCCCGGGGAACAGGGGGTGGTCTGGGGCCAACGTCCTGACTTTC | CASSPGNRGWSGANVLTF
TRBJ2-5 | NA | TRBV5-6 | NA | TGTGCCAGCAGCGGCCCATGGGAGACCCAGTACTTC | CASSGPWETQYF
TRBJ1-6 | NA | TRBV6-1 | NA | TGTGCCAGCAGGGGCGCGTCTGATAATTCACCCCTCCACTTT | CASRGASDNSPLHF
TRBJ1-1 | NA | TRBV29-1 | NA | TGCAGCGTTGGGAAGAGGGAACAGGGCACTGAAGCTTTCTTT | CSVGKREQGTEAFF
TRBJ2-3 | NA | TRBV11-2 | NA | TGTGCCAGCAGCTTTCCGGGACTCATCACAGATACGCAGTATTTT | CASSFPGLITDTQYF
TRBJ2-4 | NA | TRBV2 | NA | TGTGCCAGCACAGGGAACTCGGAAAACATTCAGTACTTC | CASTGNSENIQYF
TRBJ2-7 | few | TRBV11-1 | TRBD2 | TGTGCCAGCAGCCCGGGGGGCTACGAGCAGTACTTC | CASSPGGYEQYF
TRBJ1-5 | NA | TRBV19 | NA | TGTGCCAGTAGTATAGGTGCAAATCAGCCCCAGCATTTT | CASSIGANQPQHF
TRBJ1-1 | few | TRBV5-1 | NA | TGCGCCAGCAGCTTGGCATCCGTGCACATCGAAGCTTTCTTT | CASSLASVHIEAFF
TRBJ1-4 | NA | TRBV29-1 | TRBD1 | TGCAGCGGGCGGACAGGTCGGGAAAAACTGTTTTTT | CSGRTGREKLFF
TRBJ2-7 | NA | TRBV4-1 | NA | TGCGCCAGCAGCCTGAGTTTGGACGTCGGTTCCTACGAGCAGTACTTC | CASSLSLDVGSYEQYF
TRBJ2-5 | NA | TRBV10-3 | NA | TGTGCCATCAGTGACCCTGGTCCAGGGGTAGAGACCCAGTACTTC | CAISDPGPGVETQYF
TRBJ1-1 | NA | TRBV6-5 | NA | TGTGCCAGCAGGGGGGAGCCTGAAGCTTTCTTT | CASRGEPEAFF
TRBJ1-2 | NA | TRBV30 | NA | TGTGCCTGGACGGGGACGGCTTATGGCTACACCTTC | CAWTGTAYGYTF
TRBJ2-1 | few | TRBV2 | NA | TGTGCCAGCAGTGAACAGGGAGTCCTCTACAATGAGCAGTTCTTC | CASSEQGVLYNEQFF
TRBJ1-2 | few | TRBV9 | NA | TGTGCCAGCAGCGTAGAAGCTGCAGACTATGGCTACACCTTC | CASSVEAADYGYTF
TRBJ1-1 | NA | TRBV2 | NA | TGTGCCAGCAGTTTTAGTAGTGTAGGCACTGAAGCTTTCTTT | CASSFSSVGTEAFF
TRBJ1-1 | NA | TRBV7-9 | NA | TGTGCCAGCAGCTTAGGAAGCGTGAATATGAATGAAGCTTTCTTT | CASSLGSVNMNEAFF
TRBJ2-5 | NA | TRBV7-9 | NA | TGTGCCAGCAGCTCCGCTGACCGGGGGGCTATGGAGACCCAGTACTTC | CASSSADRGAMETQYF